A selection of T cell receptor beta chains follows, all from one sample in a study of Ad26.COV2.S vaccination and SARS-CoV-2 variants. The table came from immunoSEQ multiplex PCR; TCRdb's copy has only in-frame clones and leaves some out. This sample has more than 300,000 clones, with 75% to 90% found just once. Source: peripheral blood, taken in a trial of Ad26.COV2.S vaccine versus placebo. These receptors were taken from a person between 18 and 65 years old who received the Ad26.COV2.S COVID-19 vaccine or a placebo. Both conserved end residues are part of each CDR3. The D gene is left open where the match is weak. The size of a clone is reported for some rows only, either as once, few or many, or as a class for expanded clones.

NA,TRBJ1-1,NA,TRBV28,CASSGRSTEAFF,TGTGCCAGCAGTGGCAGATCCACTGAAGCTTTCTTT
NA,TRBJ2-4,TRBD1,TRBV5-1,CASSPDRAENIQYF,TGCGCCAGCAGTCCAGACAGGGCTGAGAACATTCAGTACTTC
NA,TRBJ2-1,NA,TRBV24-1,CATSDPNQRTPTIYNEQFF,TGTGCCACCAGTGATCCTAATCAAAGAACTCCAACCATATACAATGAGCAGTTCTTC
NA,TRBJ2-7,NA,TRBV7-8,CASSLVSYEQYF,TGTGCCAGCAGCTTAGTCTCCTACGAGCAGTACTTC
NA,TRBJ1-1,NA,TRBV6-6,CASSPPGGGTEAFF,TGTGCCAGCAGTCCCCCGGGGGGAGGCACTGAAGCTTTCTTT
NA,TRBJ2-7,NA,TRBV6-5,CASSYSRLARLHEQYF,TGTGCCAGCAGTTACTCGAGACTGGCCAGGCTCCACGAGCAGTACTTC
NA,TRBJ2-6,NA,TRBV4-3,CASSQEVSFDNVLTF,TGCGCCAGCAGCCAAGAAGTTAGCTTTGACAACGTCCTGACTTTC
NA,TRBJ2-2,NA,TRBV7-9,CASSLRQNTGELFF,TGTGCCAGCAGCTTAAGGCAGAACACCGGGGAGCTGTTTTTT
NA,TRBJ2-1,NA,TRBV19,CASSIVEGKGYEQFF,TGTGCCAGTAGTATAGTTGAGGGTAAGGGATATGAGCAGTTCTTC
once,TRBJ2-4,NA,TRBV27,CASSLGGAPGAKNIQYF,TGTGCCAGCAGTTTAGGAGGGGCCCCGGGAGCCAAAAACATTCAGTACTTC
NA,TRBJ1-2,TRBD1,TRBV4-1,CASRQGVTGTVSGYTF,TGCGCCAGCAGGCAGGGGGTCACAGGAACCGTTTCGGGCTACACCTTC
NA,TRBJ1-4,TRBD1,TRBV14,CASSLRGLGEKLFF,TGTGCCAGCAGCCTTAGGGGGCTTGGGGAAAAACTGTTTTTT
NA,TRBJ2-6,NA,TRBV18,CASSPQGNSGKANVLTF,TGTGCCAGCTCACCACAGGGAAACAGTGGGAAGGCCAACGTCCTGACTTTC
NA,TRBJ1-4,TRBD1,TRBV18,CASSRDRVDEKLFF,TGTGCCAGCTCACGCGACAGGGTGGATGAAAAACTGTTTTTT
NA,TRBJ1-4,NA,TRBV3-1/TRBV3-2,CASSQDITGTIGKLFF,TGTGCCAGCAGCCAAGATATCACAGGGACCATTGGAAAACTGTTTTTT
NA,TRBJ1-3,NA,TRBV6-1,CASSEWGNGNTIYF,TGTGCCAGCAGTGAATGGGGTAACGGAAACACCATATATTTT
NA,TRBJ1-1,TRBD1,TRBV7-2,CASSLALDRAEAFF,TGTGCCAGCAGCTTAGCCCTGGACAGGGCTGAAGCTTTCTTT
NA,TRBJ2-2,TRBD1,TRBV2,CASNRGRDTGELFF,TGTGCCAGTAACAGGGGACGGGACACCGGGGAGCTGTTTTTT
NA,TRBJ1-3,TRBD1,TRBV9,CASSGTGAIGNTIYF,TGTGCCAGCAGTGGGACAGGGGCAATAGGAAACACCATATATTTT
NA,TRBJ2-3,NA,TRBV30,CAWSKSGSTDTQYF,TGTGCCTGGAGTAAATCAGGTAGCACAGATACGCAGTATTTT
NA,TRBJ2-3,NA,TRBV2,CASRRAGSTDTQYF,TGTGCCAGCAGGAGGGCGGGTAGCACAGATACGCAGTATTTT
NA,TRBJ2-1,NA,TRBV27,CASSFKDPNEQFF,TGTGCCAGCAGTTTCAAGGATCCCAATGAGCAGTTCTTC
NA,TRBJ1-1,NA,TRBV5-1,CASSLEVAVNTEAFF,TGCGCCAGCAGCTTGGAGGTGGCGGTGAACACTGAAGCTTTCTTT
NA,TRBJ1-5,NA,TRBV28,CASSLESGRTQHF,TGTGCCAGCAGTTTAGAATCCGGTAGAACCCAGCATTTT
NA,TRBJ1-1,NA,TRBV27,CASSFSAMNTEAFF,TGTGCCAGCAGTTTTTCAGCTATGAACACTGAAGCTTTCTTT
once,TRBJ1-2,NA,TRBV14,CASSQARGPGYTF,TGTGCCAGCAGCCAAGCGAGGGGCCCCGGCTACACCTTC
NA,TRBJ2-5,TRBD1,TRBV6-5,CASSRDSRQETQYF,TGTGCCAGCAGCCGGGACAGCCGACAAGAGACCCAGTACTTC
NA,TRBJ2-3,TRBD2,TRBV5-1,CASSTSGSTDTQYF,TGCGCCAGCTCCACTAGCGGGAGCACAGATACGCAGTATTTT
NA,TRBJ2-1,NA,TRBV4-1,CASSQDRLAGTGARNEQFF,TGCGCCAGCAGCCAAGATCGGCTAGCGGGGACAGGGGCGCGCAATGAGCAGTTCTTC
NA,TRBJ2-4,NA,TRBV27,CASSPLLAKNIQYF,TGTGCCAGCAGTCCCTTACTAGCCAAAAACATTCAGTACTTC